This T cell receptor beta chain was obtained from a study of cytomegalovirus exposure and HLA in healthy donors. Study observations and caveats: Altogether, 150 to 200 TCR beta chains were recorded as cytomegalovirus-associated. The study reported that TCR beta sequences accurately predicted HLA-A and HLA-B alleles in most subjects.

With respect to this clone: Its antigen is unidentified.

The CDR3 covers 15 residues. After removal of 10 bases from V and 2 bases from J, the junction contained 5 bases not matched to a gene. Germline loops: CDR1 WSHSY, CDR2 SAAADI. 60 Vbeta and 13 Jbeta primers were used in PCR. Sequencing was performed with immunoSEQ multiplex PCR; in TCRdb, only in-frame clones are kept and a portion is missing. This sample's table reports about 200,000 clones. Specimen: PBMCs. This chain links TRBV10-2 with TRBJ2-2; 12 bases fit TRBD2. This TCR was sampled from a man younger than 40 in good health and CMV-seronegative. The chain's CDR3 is CAIRLAGENTGELFF. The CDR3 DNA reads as TGCGCCATCCGACTAGCGGGGGAAAACACCGGGGAGCTGTTTTTT.